The entry below gives a single T cell receptor (beta chain) sequence along with its context. What it recognizes is unknown. TCRdb keeps only in-frame clones here, not all; method: immunoSEQ multiplex PCR. The repertoire consists of about 150,000 clones, with around 87% occurring once and the leading ten covering about 3%. V was shortened by 1 base and J by 0 bases, with 16 bases between the two germline ends. Germline CDR1 is SGHNT and CDR2 is YENEEA. This CDR3 contains 18 residues. The sample is drawn from a study of T cell responses to AZD1222 COVID-19 vaccine. Study in general: Pooled together were second doses at about 4 or about 12 weeks.

Points from the study as a whole: Once two AZD1222 doses were given, Spike-specific TCR breadth and depth went up. Donors in the cohort were predominantly white British and more often female, and clonal diversity was possibly underestimated.

The source of this sequence is an adult in good health. Material: peripheral blood, obtained on day 0 of AZD1222 vaccination. The chain employs TRBV11-3 and TRBJ1-3, with D perhaps matching TRBD1 (6 bases). The CDR3 spells CASSLGDMLDSSGNTIYF. Written as DNA, the CDR3 is TGTGCCAGCAGCTTAGGGGACATGCTCGACTCCTCTGGAAACACCATATATTTT.